This TCR beta chain was recovered during a study of T cell changes during pregnancy in multiple sclerosis. The ends lost 5 bases at V and 2 bases at J; junction bases unmatched: 6. This CDR3 is built from 14 residues. Germline loops: CDR1 SGHDT, CDR2 YYEEEE. Data came from immunoSEQ multiplex PCR; TCRdb stores just in-frame clones and leaves some out. The sample carries roughly 100,000 clones, less than 95% recorded once. The rearrangement links TRBV5-6 to TRBJ1-2; 7 nucleotides line up with TRBD1. The TCR comes from a female donor with multiple sclerosis, enrolled in a pregnancy study. Sequencing was performed on peripheral blood, taken after pregnancy. CDR3 residues: CASREKGANYGYTF. The CDR3 DNA reads TGTGCCAGCAGGGAGAAGGGGGCGAACTATGGCTACACCTTC.